This T cell receptor (beta chain) derives from a study of identical twins. TCRdb itself ran the 5' RACE reads through MiXCR, one entry per CDR3 protein. The sample records fewer than 250,000 distinct CDR3 sequences, 6.5% to 9% being singletons. Whole-study findings and limits: Fewer insertions marked abundant cord blood beta clonotypes; young adult naive trended weakly, memory not at all. Shared out-of-frame alpha sequences (those common to twins) showed excess low generation probability. Recombination models fit unrelated individuals' TCR alpha sharing but underestimated twins'.

This clonotype showed up just a few times. Its cognate antigen is unknown. The sample also formed part of further work on yellow fever vaccine responses in identical twins.

The clonotype originates from a woman younger than 30 in good health. The material sequenced was CD8+ T cells sorted from blood.

For the CDR3, the DNA is TGTGCCAGCAGCATCGGACTGGAGGCAGATACGCAGTATTTT. Residues: CASSIGLEADTQYF. The chain joins TRBV6-2 or TRBV6-3 to TRBJ2-3; possibly TRBD2 for D (5 bases). CDR3 length: 14 residues. V was shortened by 6 bases and J by 4 bases, with 14 bases between the two germline ends. Germline V gives CDR1 MNHEY, CDR2 SVGEGT.